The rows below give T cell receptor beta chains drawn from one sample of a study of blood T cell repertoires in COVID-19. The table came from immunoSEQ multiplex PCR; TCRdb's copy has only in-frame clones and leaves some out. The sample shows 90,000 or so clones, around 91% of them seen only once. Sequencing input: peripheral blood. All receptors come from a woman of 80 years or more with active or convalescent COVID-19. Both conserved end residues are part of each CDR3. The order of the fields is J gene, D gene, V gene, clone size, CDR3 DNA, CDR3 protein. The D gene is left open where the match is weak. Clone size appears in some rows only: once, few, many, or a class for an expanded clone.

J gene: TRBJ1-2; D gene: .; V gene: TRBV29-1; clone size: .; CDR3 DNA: TGCAGCGTTGAAAGCGCGAGGGTTGGCTACACCTTC; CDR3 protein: CSVESARVGYTF
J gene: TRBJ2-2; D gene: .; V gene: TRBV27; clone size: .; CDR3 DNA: TGTGCCAGCAGTGGTATAGCTAGGAACACCGGGGAGCTGTTTTTT; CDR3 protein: CASSGIARNTGELFF
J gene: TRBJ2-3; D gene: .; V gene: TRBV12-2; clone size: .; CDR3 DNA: TGTGCAAGTCGCTTAAGGGGAGGATGGCAGACTGAGGGCCCGACTAGCACAGATACGCAGTATTTT; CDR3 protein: CASRLRGGWQTEGPTSTDTQYF
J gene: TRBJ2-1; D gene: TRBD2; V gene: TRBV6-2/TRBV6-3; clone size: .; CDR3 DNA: TGTGCCAGCAGTTACTCGCCCAGCGGGAGTTACAATGAGCAGTTCTTC; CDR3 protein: CASSYSPSGSYNEQFF
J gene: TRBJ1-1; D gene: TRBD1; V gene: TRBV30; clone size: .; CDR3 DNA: TGTGCCTGGAGCCCCAGGGGGGACACTGAAGCTTTCTTT; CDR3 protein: CAWSPRGDTEAFF
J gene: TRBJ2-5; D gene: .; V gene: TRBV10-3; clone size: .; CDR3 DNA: TGTGCCTCAAGCGGAGCGGAGTACCAAGAGACCCAGTACTTC; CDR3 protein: CASSGAEYQETQYF
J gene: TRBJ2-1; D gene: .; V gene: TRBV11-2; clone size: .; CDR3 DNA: TGTGCCAGCAGCTTGACCCGGACAGTGCATGAGCAGTTCTTC; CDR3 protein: CASSLTRTVHEQFF
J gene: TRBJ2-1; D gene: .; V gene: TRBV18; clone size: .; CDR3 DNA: TGTGCCAGCTCACCATCCCGTAATGAGCAGTTCTTC; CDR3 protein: CASSPSRNEQFF
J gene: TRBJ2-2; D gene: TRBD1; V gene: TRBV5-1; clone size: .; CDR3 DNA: TGCGCCAGCAGCCTGAGACAGGGTAACACCGGGGAGCTGTTTTTT; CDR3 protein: CASSLRQGNTGELFF
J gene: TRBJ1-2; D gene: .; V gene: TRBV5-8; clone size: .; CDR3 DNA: TGTGCCAGCAGCTTTGGTCGGGACTATGGCTACACCTTC; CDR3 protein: CASSFGRDYGYTF
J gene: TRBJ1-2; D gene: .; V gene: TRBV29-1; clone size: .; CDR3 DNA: TGCAGCGTTGTAGGCATCGGGGGAGCCTATGGCTACACCTTC; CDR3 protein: CSVVGIGGAYGYTF
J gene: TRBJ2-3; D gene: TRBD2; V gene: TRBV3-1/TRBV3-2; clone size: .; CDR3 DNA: TGTGCCAGCAGCCGAGAATTTGGGACTAGCGGGCGCACAGATACGCAGTATTTT; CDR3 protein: CASSREFGTSGRTDTQYF
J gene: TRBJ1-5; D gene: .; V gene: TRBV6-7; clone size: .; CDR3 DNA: TGTGCCAGCAGTTACAGATCCGGGAATCAGCCCCAGCATTTT; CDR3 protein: CASSYRSGNQPQHF
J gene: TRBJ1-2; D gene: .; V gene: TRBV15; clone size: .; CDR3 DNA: TGTGCCACCAGCAGAGATCGGGGCAGGGGTAACTATGGCTACACCTTC; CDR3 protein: CATSRDRGRGNYGYTF
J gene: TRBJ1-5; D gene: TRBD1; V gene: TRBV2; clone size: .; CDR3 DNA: TGTGCCAGCAGTGGACTAGAAACGGGACAGGGCATAAGGGAAAATCAGCCCCAGCATTTT; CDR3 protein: CASSGLETGQGIRENQPQHF
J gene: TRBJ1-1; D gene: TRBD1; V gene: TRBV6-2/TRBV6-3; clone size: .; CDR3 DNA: TGTGCCAGCAGTCTGGCAGGGGGCACTGAAGCTTTCTTT; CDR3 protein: CASSLAGGTEAFF
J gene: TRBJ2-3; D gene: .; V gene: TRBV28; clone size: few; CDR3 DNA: TGTGCCAGCAAAAAGGGAGGCACAGATACGCAGTATTTT; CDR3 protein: CASKKGGTDTQYF
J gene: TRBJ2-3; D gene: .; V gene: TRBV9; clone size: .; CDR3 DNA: TGTGCCAGCAGCACCGCAGCTAGCAGAAGCACAGATACGCAGTATTTT; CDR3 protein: CASSTAASRSTDTQYF
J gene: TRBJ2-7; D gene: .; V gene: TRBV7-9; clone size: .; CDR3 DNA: TGTGCCAGCAGCCCTAACACCAGGAAATTGGTCTCCTACGAGCAGTACTTC; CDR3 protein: CASSPNTRKLVSYEQYF
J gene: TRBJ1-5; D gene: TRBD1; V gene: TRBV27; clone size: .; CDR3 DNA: TGTGCCAGCAGCAACAGGGGTCAGCCCCAGCATTTT; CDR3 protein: CASSNRGQPQHF
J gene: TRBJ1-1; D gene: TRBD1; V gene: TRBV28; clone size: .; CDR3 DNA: TGTGCCAGCAGTTTACCGCGGACAGGGGGCACTGAAGCTTTCTTT; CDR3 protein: CASSLPRTGGTEAFF
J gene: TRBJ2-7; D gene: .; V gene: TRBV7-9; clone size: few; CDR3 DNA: TGTGCCAGCAGCTTAGCGAGCGTAAACGAGCAGTACTTC; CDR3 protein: CASSLASVNEQYF
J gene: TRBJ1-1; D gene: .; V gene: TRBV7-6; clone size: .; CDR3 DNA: TGTGCCAGCAGCCCCCTACAGGTTGGGAACACTGAAGCTTTCTTT; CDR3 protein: CASSPLQVGNTEAFF
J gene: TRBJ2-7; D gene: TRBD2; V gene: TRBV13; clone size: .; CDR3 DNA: TGTGCCAGCAGCTTAGGCGGAATAGCGGGAGGGTACGAGCAGTACTTC; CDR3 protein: CASSLGGIAGGYEQYF
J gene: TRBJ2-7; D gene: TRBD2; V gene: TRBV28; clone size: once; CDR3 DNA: TGTGCCAGCAGTTTAACAGCGGGAGGTGGAGAGCAGTACTTC; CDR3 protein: CASSLTAGGGEQYF
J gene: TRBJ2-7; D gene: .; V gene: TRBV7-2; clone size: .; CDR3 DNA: TGTGCCAGCAGCTCACCCCCAGGGCTAGTAAACGAGCAGTACTTC; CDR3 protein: CASSSPPGLVNEQYF
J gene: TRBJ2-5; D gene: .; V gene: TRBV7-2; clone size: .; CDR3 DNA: TGTGCCAGCAGCTTAGACTGGCAAGAGACCCAGTACTTC; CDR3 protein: CASSLDWQETQYF
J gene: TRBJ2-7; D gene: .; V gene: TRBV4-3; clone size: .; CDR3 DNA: TGCGCCAGCAGCCAAGACGGGATCTACGAGCAGTACTTC; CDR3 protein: CASSQDGIYEQYF
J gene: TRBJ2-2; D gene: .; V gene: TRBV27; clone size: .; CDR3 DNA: TGTGCCAGCAGTACGACAGCGCCGAACACCGGGGAGCTGTTTTTT; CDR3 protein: CASSTTAPNTGELFF
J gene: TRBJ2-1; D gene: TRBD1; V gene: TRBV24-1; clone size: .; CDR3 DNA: TGTGCCACCAGTGACCCGGGACAGGGGGGGGCCCACTCCTACAATGAGCAGTTCTTC; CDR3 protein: CATSDPGQGGAHSYNEQFF
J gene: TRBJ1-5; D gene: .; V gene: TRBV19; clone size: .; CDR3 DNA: TGTGCCAGTAGTTACGGATGGACTGATAGCAATCAGCCCCAGCATTTT; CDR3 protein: CASSYGWTDSNQPQHF
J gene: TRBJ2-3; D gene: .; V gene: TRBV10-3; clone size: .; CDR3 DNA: TGTGCCATCAGTGAGTTTATGGCTAGCACAGATACGCAGTATTTT; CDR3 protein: CAISEFMASTDTQYF
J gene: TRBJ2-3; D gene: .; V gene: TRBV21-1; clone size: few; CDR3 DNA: TGTGCCAGCAAACTACATAGCGGGAGAATGAAAGAGAATACAGATACGCAGTATTTT; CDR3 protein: CASKLHSGRMKENTDTQYF
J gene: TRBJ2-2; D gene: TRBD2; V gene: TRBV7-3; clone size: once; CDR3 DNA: TGTGCCAGCAGCCCAAGCGGGAGTAGGGGGACCGGGGAGCTGTTTTTT; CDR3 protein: CASSPSGSRGTGELFF
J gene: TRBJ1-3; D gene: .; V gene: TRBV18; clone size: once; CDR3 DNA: TGTGCCAGCTCACCTACAGGTTCCCGTTCTGGAAACACCATATATTTT; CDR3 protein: CASSPTGSRSGNTIYF
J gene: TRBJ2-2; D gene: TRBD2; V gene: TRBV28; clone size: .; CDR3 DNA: TGTGCCAGCAGTAGGGCCCTAGCGGGAAGGGGGGAGCTGTTTTTT; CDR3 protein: CASSRALAGRGELFF
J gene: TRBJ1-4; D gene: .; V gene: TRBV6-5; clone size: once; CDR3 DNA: TGTGCCAGCACCAAAGGGGACAAGACTAATGAAAAACTGTTTTTT; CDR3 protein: CASTKGDKTNEKLFF
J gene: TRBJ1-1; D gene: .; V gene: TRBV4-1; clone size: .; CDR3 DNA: TGCGCCAGCAGCCAAGATCGGGGAGTTTTCACTGAAGCTTTCTTT; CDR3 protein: CASSQDRGVFTEAFF
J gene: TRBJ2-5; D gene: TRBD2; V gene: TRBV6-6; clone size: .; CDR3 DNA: TGTGCCAGCAGTTACGTGGCTAGCGGGATTGAGACCCAGTACTTC; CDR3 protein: CASSYVASGIETQYF
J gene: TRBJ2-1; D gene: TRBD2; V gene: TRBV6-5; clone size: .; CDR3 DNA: TGTGCCAGCAGTTACAGCGGGGTGTACAATGAGCAGTTCTTC; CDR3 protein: CASSYSGVYNEQFF
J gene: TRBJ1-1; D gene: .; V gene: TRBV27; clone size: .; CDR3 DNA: TGTGCCAGCAGTTCGTCGGAACGGGTCGGTTCCCATGAAGCTTTCTTT; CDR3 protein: CASSSSERVGSHEAFF
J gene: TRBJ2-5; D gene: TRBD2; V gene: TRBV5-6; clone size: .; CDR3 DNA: TGTGCCAGCAGCTACTCACGGGCTAGCGGGTGGGAGACCCAGTACTTC; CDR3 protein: CASSYSRASGWETQYF
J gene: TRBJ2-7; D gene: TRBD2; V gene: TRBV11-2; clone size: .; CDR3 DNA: TGTGCCAGCAGCCTACTTAGCGGGAGGTACGGGGACGAGCAGTACTTC; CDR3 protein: CASSLLSGRYGDEQYF
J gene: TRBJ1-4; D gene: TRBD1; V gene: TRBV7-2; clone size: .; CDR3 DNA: TGTGCCAGCAGCTCACCGGACAGGGGGAATGAAAAACTGTTTTTT; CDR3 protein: CASSSPDRGNEKLFF
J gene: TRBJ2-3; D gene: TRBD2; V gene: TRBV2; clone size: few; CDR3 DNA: TGTGCCAGCATTAGGACTAGTTTATTGGATACGCAGTATTTT; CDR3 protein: CASIRTSLLDTQYF
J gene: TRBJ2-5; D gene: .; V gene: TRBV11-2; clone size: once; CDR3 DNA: TGTGCCAGCAGCCCTAGATGGGGAGGAGAGACCCAGTACTTC; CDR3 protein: CASSPRWGGETQYF
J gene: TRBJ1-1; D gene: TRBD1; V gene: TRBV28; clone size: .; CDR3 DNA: TGTGCCAGCAGTTTACAGGGGGCAAACACTGAAGCTTTCTTT; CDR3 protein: CASSLQGANTEAFF
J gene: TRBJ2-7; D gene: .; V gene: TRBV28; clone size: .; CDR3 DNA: TGTGCCAGCAGTTTGGGGCCTTCCTACGAGCAGTACTTC; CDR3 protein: CASSLGPSYEQYF
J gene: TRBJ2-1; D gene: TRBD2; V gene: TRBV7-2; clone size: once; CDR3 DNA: TGTGCCAGCGGAGCGGGAAGCTCCTACAATGAGCAGTTCTTC; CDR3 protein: CASGAGSSYNEQFF
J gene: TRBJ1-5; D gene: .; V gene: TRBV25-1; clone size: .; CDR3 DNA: TGTGCCAGCAGTGAGAGTGGGGGCTCGCCCCAGCATTTT; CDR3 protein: CASSESGGSPQHF